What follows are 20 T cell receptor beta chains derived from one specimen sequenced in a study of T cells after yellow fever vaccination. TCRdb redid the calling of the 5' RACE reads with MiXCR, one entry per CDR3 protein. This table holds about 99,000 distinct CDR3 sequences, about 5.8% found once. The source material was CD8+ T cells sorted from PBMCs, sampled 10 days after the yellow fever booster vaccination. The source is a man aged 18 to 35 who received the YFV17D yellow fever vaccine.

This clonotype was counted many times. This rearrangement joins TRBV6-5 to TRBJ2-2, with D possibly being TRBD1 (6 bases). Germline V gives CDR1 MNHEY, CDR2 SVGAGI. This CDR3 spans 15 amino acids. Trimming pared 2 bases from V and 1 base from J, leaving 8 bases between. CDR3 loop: CASSYGQMNTGELFF. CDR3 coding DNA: TGTGCCAGCAGTTACGGACAGATGAACACCGGGGAGCTGTTTTTT.

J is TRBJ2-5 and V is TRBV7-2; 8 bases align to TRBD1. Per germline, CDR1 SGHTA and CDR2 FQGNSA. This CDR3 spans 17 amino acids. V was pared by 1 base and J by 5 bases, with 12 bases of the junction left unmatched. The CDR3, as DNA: TGTGCCAGCAGCTTAGGATCCTACGGACAGGGAAGGGAGACCCAGTACTTC. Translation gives CASSLGSYGQGRETQYF.

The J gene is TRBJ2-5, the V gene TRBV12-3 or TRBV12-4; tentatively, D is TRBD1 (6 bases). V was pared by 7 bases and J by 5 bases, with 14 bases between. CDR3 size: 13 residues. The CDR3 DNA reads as TGTGCCAGCACCTACACAGGGTTTGAGACCCAGTACTTC. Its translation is CASTYTGFETQYF.

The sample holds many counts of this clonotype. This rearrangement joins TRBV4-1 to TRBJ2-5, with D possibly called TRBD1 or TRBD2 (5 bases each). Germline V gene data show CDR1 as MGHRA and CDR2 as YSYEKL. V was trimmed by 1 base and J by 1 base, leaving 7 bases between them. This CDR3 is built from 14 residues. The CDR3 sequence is CASSQVGVQETQYF. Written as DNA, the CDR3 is TGCGCCAGCAGCCAAGTGGGGGTCCAAGAGACCCAGTACTTC.

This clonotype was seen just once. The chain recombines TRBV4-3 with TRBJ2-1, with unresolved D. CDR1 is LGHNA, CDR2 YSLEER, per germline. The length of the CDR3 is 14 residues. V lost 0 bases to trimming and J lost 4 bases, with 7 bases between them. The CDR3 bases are TGCGCCAGCAGCCAAGAATCATTATACAATGAGCAGTTCTTC. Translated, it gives CASSQESLYNEQFF.

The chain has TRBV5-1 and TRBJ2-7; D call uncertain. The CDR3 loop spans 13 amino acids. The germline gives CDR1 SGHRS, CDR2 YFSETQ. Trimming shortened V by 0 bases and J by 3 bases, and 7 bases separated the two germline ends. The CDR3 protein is CASSLESGYEQYF. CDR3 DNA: TGCGCCAGCAGCTTGGAATCAGGCTACGAGCAGTACTTC.

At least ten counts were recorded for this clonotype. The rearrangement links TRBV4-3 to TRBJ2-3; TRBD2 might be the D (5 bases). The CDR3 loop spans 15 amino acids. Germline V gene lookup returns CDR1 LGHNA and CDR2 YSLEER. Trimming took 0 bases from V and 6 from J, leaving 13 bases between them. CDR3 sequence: CASSQDNSPGDTQYF. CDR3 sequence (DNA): TGCGCCAGCAGCCAAGATAACTCGCCGGGGGATACGCAGTATTTT.

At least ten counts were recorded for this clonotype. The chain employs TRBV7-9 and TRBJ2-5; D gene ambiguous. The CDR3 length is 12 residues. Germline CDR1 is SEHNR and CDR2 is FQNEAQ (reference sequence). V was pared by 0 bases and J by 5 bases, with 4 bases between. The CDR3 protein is CASSLAPETQYF. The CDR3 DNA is TGTGCCAGCAGCTTAGCTCCGGAGACCCAGTACTTC.

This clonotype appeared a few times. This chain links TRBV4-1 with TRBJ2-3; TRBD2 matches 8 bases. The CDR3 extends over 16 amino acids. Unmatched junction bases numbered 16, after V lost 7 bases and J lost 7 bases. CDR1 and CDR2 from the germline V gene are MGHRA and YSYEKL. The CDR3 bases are TGCGCCAGCACCCATGCGGGGGGCCTAGCCCGAAATACGCAGTATTTT. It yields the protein CASTHAGGLARNTQYF.

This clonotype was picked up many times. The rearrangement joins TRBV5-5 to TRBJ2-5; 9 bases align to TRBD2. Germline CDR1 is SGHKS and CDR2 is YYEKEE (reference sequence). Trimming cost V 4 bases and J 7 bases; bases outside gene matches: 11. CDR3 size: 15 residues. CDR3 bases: TGTGCCAGCAGCCAGGTAGCGGGGGCCAGAGGGACCCAGTACTTC. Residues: CASSQVAGARGTQYF.

The CDR3 region is CASSPKRGTGDTGELFF. CDR3 bases: TGTGCCAGCAGCCCTAAGCGCGGGACAGGGGACACCGGGGAGCTGTTTTTT. The V and J genes are TRBV7-9 and TRBJ2-2; TRBD1 matches 10 bases. CDR1 and CDR2 (germline): SEHNR, FQNEAQ (reference sequence). The CDR3 is 17 amino acids. V lost 5 bases, J lost 3 bases, and 9 bases stayed unmatched.

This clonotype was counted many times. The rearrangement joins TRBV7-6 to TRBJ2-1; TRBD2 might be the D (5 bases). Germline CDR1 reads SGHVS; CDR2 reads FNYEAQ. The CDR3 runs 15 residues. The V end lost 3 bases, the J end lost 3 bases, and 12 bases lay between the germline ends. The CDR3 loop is CASSFEASLYNEQFF. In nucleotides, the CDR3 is TGTGCCAGCAGCTTCGAGGCTAGCCTCTACAATGAGCAGTTCTTC.

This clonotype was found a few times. The CDR3 sequence is CASSYREDRKNQPQHF. The CDR3 DNA is TGTGCCAGCAGTTACAGGGAGGACAGGAAGAATCAGCCCCAGCATTTT. The chain joins TRBV6-2 or TRBV6-3 to TRBJ1-5; 7 positions match TRBD1. Trimming at V came to 2 bases and at J to 4 bases, leaving 8 bases not matched to a gene. The CDR3 spans 16 residues. Germline V gives CDR1 MNHEY, CDR2 SVGEGT.

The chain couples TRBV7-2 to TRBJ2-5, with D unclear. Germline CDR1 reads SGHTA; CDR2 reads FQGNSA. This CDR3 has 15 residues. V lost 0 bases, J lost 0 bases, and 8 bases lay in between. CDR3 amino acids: CASSLARRYQETQYF. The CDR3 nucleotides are TGTGCCAGCAGCTTAGCGCGCAGATACCAAGAGACCCAGTACTTC.

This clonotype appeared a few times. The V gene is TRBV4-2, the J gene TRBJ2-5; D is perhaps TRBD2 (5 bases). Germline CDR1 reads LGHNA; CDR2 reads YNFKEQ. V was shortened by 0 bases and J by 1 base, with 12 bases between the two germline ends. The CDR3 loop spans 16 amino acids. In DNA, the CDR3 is TGTGCCAGCAGCCAAGAAGGAGCGGTGGTCCAAGAGACCCAGTACTTC. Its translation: CASSQEGAVVQETQYF.

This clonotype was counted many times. In nucleotides, the CDR3 is TGTGCCAGCAGCTTAGAGACAGCTCGGACCCAGTACTTC. Translated: CASSLETARTQYF. The chain links TRBV7-9 to TRBJ2-5; TRBD1 might be the D (5 bases). Germline CDR1 SEHNR, CDR2 FQNEAQ (reference sequence). V was pared by 1 base and J by 7 bases, with 10 bases between. This CDR3 comprises 13 residues.

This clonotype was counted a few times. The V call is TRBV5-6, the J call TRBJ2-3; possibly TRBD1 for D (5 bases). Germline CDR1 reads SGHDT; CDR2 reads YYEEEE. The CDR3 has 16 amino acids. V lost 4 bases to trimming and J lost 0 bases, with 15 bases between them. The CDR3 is CASSPVPRQSTDTQYF. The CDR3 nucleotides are TGTGCCAGCAGCCCCGTCCCTCGACAGAGCACAGATACGCAGTATTTT.

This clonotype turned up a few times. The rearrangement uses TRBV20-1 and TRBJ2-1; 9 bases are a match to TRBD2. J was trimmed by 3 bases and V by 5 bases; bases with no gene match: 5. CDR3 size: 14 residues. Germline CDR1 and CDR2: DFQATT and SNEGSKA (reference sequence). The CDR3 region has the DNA TGCAGTGCTCTCGGCGGGGGGGGCTACAATGAGCAGTTCTTC. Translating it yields CSALGGGGYNEQFF.

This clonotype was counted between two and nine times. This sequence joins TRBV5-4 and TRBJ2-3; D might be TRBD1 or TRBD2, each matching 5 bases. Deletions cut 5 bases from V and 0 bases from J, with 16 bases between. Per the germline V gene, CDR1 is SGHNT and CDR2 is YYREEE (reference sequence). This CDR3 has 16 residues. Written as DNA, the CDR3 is TGTGCCAGCAGGGGACGAGGCAACTCTAGCACAGATACGCAGTATTTT. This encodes CASRGRGNSSTDTQYF.

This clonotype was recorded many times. The CDR3 DNA reads TGCGCCAGCAGCTTTGGACAGGGCAGCGAGCAGTACTTC. It encodes CASSFGQGSEQYF. The chain links TRBV5-1 to TRBJ2-7; 8 nucleotides match TRBD1. Germline V gives CDR1 SGHRS, CDR2 YFSETQ. The CDR3 runs 13 residues. J gave up 6 bases and V 2 bases, and 4 bases lay outside the gene matches.